These 7 T cell receptor beta chains share one sample of origin, sequenced in a study of CD4 and CD8 cells across lung adenocarcinoma regions. Each CDR3 protein gets one entry after TCRdb re-called the PCR reads with MiXCR. The data contain 9,500 to 12,000 distinct CDR3 sequences, about 53% of them singletons. Sequencing input: CD4+ T cells from the center of a lung tumor. The receptors come from a male donor with lung adenocarcinoma. The CD4 and CD8 labels of this study may be unreliable.

The chain employs TRBV7-2 and TRBJ2-5; TRBD2 aligns across 8 bases. Matching the DNA end better, TRBJ2-7 makes the J call doubtful. The CDR3 contains 15 residues. Germline V gene sequence: CDR1 SGHTA, CDR2 FQGNSA. CDR3 bases: TGTGCCAGCAGCCCTTGGCCTCGGGGGGGGCTCGAGCAGTACTTC. It is translated as CASSPWPRGGLEQYF.

A note on this clonotype: Mismatch with germline at one junction end may stem from a read error. V gene TRBV6-1 combines with J gene TRBJ2-5; tentatively, D is TRBD2 (7 bases). Germline V gene data show CDR1 as MNHNS and CDR2 as SASEGT. The CDR3 totals 16 residues. The CDR3 bases are TGTGCCAGCAGGGAAACGGGGGGCGGGGGCACAGATACCCAGTACTTT. Translating it yields CASRETGGGGTDTQYF.

J is TRBJ2-5 and V is TRBV27; possible D gene TRBD2, 6 bases. In germline, CDR1 is MNHEY, CDR2 SMNVEV (reference sequence). The length of the CDR3 is 12 residues. V was clipped by 11 bases and J by 1 base, with 11 bases between them. The CDR3 loop is CASRRGQETQYF. As DNA, the CDR3 is TGTGCCTCGAGGAGGGGCCAAGAGACCCAGTACTTC.

Remarks on this clonotype: With a much larger clone just one base away, this may be a read error. The gene calls are TRBV6-1 and TRBJ2-1; D not resolved. The ends were cut back, 8 bases at V and 7 bases at J, with 21 bases in the middle. The V gene's germline CDR1 is MNHNS and CDR2 SASEGT. The CDR3 contains 15 residues. The CDR3 spells CASQPMAGGRNEQFF. CDR3 nucleotides: TGTGCCAGCCAGCCGATGGCAGGTGGAAGGAATGAGCAGTTCTTC.

This clonotype was recorded a few times. The rearrangement links TRBV6-8 to TRBJ2-1; the D gene is possibly TRBD2 (6 bases). Trimming removed 3 bases from V and 15 bases from J, with 9 bases in between. The CDR3 loop spans 10 amino acids. Germline V lookup: CDR1 MNHGY, CDR2 SAAAGT. The CDR3 protein is CASSYPGLFF. CDR3 DNA: TGTGCCAGCAGTTATCCGGGACTGTTCTTC.

Sample share makes this clonotype medium-sized (0.01 to 0.1%). This rearrangement joins TRBV7-6 to TRBJ2-1; D not resolved. Deletions cut 5 bases from V and 5 bases from J, with 13 bases between. The CDR3 has 14 residues. Germline V lookup: CDR1 SGHVS, CDR2 FNYEAQ. The CDR3 sequence: CASSASGRNNEQFF. The CDR3 nucleotides are TGTGCCAGCAGCGCGAGTGGAAGAAACAATGAGCAGTTCTTC.

The chain combines TRBV6-5 with TRBJ2-1; unclear D gene. With 0 bases removed from V and 6 bases from J, the gap between germline ends came to 18 bases. The CDR3 runs 17 residues. The germline CDR1 and CDR2 sequences are MNHEY and SVGAGI. CDR3 DNA sequence: TGTGCCAGCAGTTACTCGAAGTTTGCTATAGGGTTCAATGAGCAGTTCTTC. Protein sequence: CASSYSKFAIGFNEQFF.